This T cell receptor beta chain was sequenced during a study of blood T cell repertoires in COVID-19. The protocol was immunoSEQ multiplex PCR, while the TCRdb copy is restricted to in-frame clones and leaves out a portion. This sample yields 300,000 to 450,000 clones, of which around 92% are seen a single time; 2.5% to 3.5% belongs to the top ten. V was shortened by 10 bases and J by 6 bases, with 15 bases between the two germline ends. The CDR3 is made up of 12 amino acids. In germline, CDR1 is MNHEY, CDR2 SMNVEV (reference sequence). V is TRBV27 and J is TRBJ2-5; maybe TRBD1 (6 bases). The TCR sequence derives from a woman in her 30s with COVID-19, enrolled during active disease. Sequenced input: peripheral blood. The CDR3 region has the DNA TGTGCCACCAACGACAGGTTAAAGACCCAGTACTTC. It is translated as CATNDRLKTQYF.